The 28 T cell receptor beta chains given below trace back to one sample, sequenced in a study of cytomegalovirus exposure and HLA in healthy donors. Primers: 60 Vbeta forward and 13 Jbeta reverse. TCRdb's copy holds only in-frame clones and misses some; the assay was immunoSEQ multiplex PCR. The sample lists more than 200,000 clones; approximately 79% were seen once. What was sequenced was PBMCs. These receptors all stem from a male donor in good health and CMV-seronegative.

This clone was detected only once. The gene calls are TRBV19 and TRBJ2-7; 7 nucleotides match TRBD1. V dropped 5 bases and J dropped 4; count of bases not matched to a gene: 11. Germline assignment: CDR1 LNHDA and CDR2 SQIVND (reference sequence). There are 15 residues in the CDR3. The CDR3 nucleotides are TGTGCCAGTAGTGCCGGGACAGAGGGATGGTACGAGCAGTACTTC. The encoded protein is CASSAGTEGWYEQYF.

The rearrangement uses TRBV9 and TRBJ2-2; no definite D call. The V gene lost 0 bases and the J gene lost 4 bases, with 4 bases spanning the gap. The CDR3 consists of 13 residues. The germline V gene encodes CDR1 SGDLS and CDR2 YYNGEE. CDR3 loop: CASSVGSTGELFF. As DNA, the CDR3 is TGTGCCAGCAGCGTAGGCAGCACCGGGGAGCTGTTTTTT.

This chain uses TRBV5-1 with TRBJ1-1, with D tentatively TRBD1 (6 bases). The germline V gene encodes CDR1 SGHRS and CDR2 YFSETQ. The CDR3 sequence is 13 residues long. The germline V and J ends were trimmed by 5 bases and 5 bases, with 13 bases remaining between them. CDR3 in DNA: TGCGCCAGCAGATCAGGGGTCGGAACTGAAGCTTTCTTT. Translating it yields CASRSGVGTEAFF.

The chain uses TRBV5-1 and TRBJ2-7, with a possible D match to TRBD2 (6 bases). CDR1 SGHRS and CDR2 YFSETQ come from the germline V gene. The CDR3 is 13 residues long. V was trimmed by 0 bases and J by 4 bases, leaving 8 bases between them. This chain's CDR3 is CASSLAGVYEQYF. For the CDR3, the DNA is TGCGCCAGCAGCTTGGCGGGGGTATACGAGCAGTACTTC. Using reference TRBV5-1 and TRBJ2-7 for the parts outside the CDR3, the full variable domain is KAGVTQTPRYLIKTRGQQVTLSCSPISGHRSVSWYQQTPGQGLQFLFEYFSETQRNKGNFPGRFSGRQFSNSRSEMNVSTLELGDSALYLCASSLAGVYEQYFGPGTRLTVT.

The V gene is TRBV27, the J gene TRBJ2-6; unclear D gene. Trimming stripped 4 bases from V and 2 bases from J, with 3 bases between. Germline loops: CDR1 MNHEY, CDR2 SMNVEV (reference sequence). This CDR3 has 13 residues. In DNA form, the CDR3 reads TGTGCCAGCAGTTCCGCTGGGGCCAACGTCCTGACTTTC. Translated, it gives CASSSAGANVLTF.

The chain links TRBV6-5 to TRBJ1-4; perhaps TRBD1 as D (5 bases). Germline lookup yields CDR1 MNHEY and CDR2 SVGAGI. The CDR3 has 11 residues. V lost 7 bases, J lost 15 bases, and 15 bases lay in between. The CDR3 is CASMGGLRVFF. For the CDR3, the DNA is TGTGCCAGCATGGGGGGGTTACGGGTGTTTTTT.

This chain joins TRBV11-1 and TRBJ2-1; 14 positions match TRBD2. CDR3 size: 16 residues. Losses at the gene ends were 6 bases for V and 6 bases for J; bases not matched to a gene: 7. The germline V gene has CDR1 SGHAT and CDR2 FQDESV (reference sequence). CDR3: CASSRGLAGVFNEQFF. In DNA form, the CDR3 reads TGTGCCAGCAGTCGGGGACTAGCGGGAGTATTCAATGAGCAGTTCTTC.

The rearrangement uses TRBV19 and TRBJ1-1, with D perhaps matching TRBD1 (6 bases). Germline CDR1 is LNHDA and CDR2 is SQIVND (reference sequence). Between the trimmed V and J ends, which lost 6 bases and 4 bases, there was a span of 18 bases. The CDR3 is 15 residues long. The CDR3 sequence is CASRFGTSRGTEAFF. The DNA of the CDR3 is TGTGCCAGTAGATTCGGGACAAGCCGGGGCACTGAAGCTTTCTTT.

This clone was recorded a few times. CDR3 region: CAWSETSGSITEQFF. CDR3 DNA: TGTGCCTGGAGTGAGACTAGCGGGAGCATCACTGAGCAGTTCTTC. The chain has TRBV30 and TRBJ2-1; TRBD2 aligns across 12 bases. With 1 base clipped from V and 9 bases from J, the junction kept 7 bases outside the gene matches. Germline CDR1 reads GTSNPN; CDR2 reads SVGIG (reference sequence). The length of the CDR3 is 15 residues.

This clone was observed a few times. The chain links TRBV16 to TRBJ1-1, with D maybe TRBD1 (5 bases). V lost 0 bases and J 0 bases, leaving 8 bases between the germline ends. CDR1 KGHSY and CDR2 FQNENV come from the germline V gene. The CDR3 covers 15 residues. The CDR3 here is CASSQSSQVNTEAFF. The CDR3 DNA is TGTGCCAGCAGCCAATCCTCACAGGTGAACACTGAAGCTTTCTTT.

V is TRBV18 and J is TRBJ2-3; 11 positions agree with TRBD2. Germline lookup yields CDR1 KGHSH and CDR2 LQKENI. The V segment lost 3 bases and the J segment 5 bases; nucleotides outside the gene matches: 7. The CDR3 spans 16 residues. The CDR3 bases are TGTGCCAGCTCACCGGTAGCGGGAGGGCCTGGAGATACGCAGTATTTT. As protein: CASSPVAGGPGDTQYF.

The V gene is TRBV5-1, the J gene TRBJ2-1, with 11 nucleotides matching TRBD2. Trimming took 0 bases from V and 5 from J; bases not matched to a gene: 4. The germline CDR1 and CDR2 sequences are SGHRS and YFSETQ. The CDR3 spans 16 residues. As DNA, the CDR3 is TGCGCCAGCAGCTTGGGGCCTAGCGGGAGGAACAATGAGCAGTTCTTC. This sequence encodes CASSLGPSGRNNEQFF. Full variable domain (rest looked up from reference TRBV5-1 and TRBJ2-1): KAGVTQTPRYLIKTRGQQVTLSCSPISGHRSVSWYQQTPGQGLQFLFEYFSETQRNKGNFPGRFSGRQFSNSRSEMNVSTLELGDSALYLCASSLGPSGRNNEQFFGPGTRLTVL.

V usage is TRBV29-1 and J usage is TRBJ2-5; TRBD1 agrees at 7 bases. Matching the DNA end better, TRBJ2-7 makes the J call doubtful. The V gene's germline CDR1 is SQVTM and CDR2 ANQGSEA. The CDR3 consists of 13 residues. Here the CDR3 DNA reads TGCAGCGTCTTGGGACAGTACTCCTACGAGCAGTACTTC. Translating it yields CSVLGQYSYEQYF.

This clone appeared many times. V and J are TRBV25-1 and TRBJ1-3; 11 positions match TRBD1. There are 17 residues in the CDR3. The germline V gene encodes CDR1 MGHDK and CDR2 SYGVNS. The V gene end was trimmed by 7 bases and the J gene end by 2 bases; junction bases not matched to a gene: 10. The CDR3 DNA reads as TGTGCCAGCACCCCATCAGGGGGACAGGGGGCTGGAAACACCATATATTTT. Amino acid sequence: CASTPSGGQGAGNTIYF.

V usage is TRBV7-2 and J usage is TRBJ2-7, with TRBD1 matching 9 bases. Germline V gene lookup returns CDR1 SGHTA and CDR2 FQGNSA. CDR3 size: 15 residues. V shed 6 bases, J shed 5 bases, and the junction held 11 bases outside the gene matches. This CDR3 reads CASRLIGTGINEQYF. In nucleotides, the CDR3 is TGTGCCAGCAGGCTTATCGGGACAGGGATCAACGAGCAGTACTTC. Full variable domain (remainder filled in from reference TRBV7-2 and TRBJ2-7): GAGVSQSPSNKVTEKGKDVELRCDPISGHTALYWYRQSLGQGLEFLIYFQGNSAPDKSGLPSDRFSAERTGGSVSTLTIQRTQQEDSAVYLCASRLIGTGINEQYFGPGTRLTVT.

Worth noting for this clone: The sample has other DNA sequences that encode this CDR3 too. This chain connects TRBV7-9 to TRBJ2-5; 9 nucleotides align to TRBD1. The CDR3 is made up of 15 amino acids. The germline V gene encodes CDR1 SEHNR and CDR2 FQNEAQ (reference sequence). J was trimmed by 2 bases and V by 1 base; bases with no gene match: 2. CDR3 sequence: CASSLGDRAQETQYF. Written as DNA, the CDR3 is TGTGCCAGCAGCTTAGGGGACAGGGCACAAGAGACCCAGTACTTC.

V and J are TRBV15 and TRBJ2-3; 8 bases fit TRBD2. V lost 0 bases and J lost 4; bases outside the gene matches: 6. This CDR3 is built from 16 residues. Germline CDR1 is LNHNV and CDR2 is YYDKDF (reference sequence). The CDR3 region is CATSRDRGGRPDTQYF. The CDR3 DNA sequence: TGTGCCACCAGCAGAGACCGGGGGGGACGTCCAGATACGCAGTATTTT.

This chain links TRBV27 with TRBJ2-2; possible D gene TRBD2, 6 bases. V was shortened by 6 bases and J by 4 bases, with 9 bases between the two germline ends. This CDR3 spans 13 amino acids. Germline V gives CDR1 MNHEY, CDR2 SMNVEV (reference sequence). The CDR3 coding sequence is TGTGCCAGCAGGGTGCGGGGCACCGGGGAGCTGTTTTTT. It translates to CASRVRGTGELFF.

The chain carries TRBV30 and TRBJ1-2, with TRBD1 matching over 7 bases. This CDR3 has 13 amino acids. Looked up from germline, CDR1 is GTSNPN and CDR2 is SVGIG (reference sequence). Germline trimming cut 3 bases from V and 7 bases from J; bases unmatched to any gene: 8. The CDR3 sequence is CAWSRQGSFGYTF. The CDR3 region has the DNA TGTGCCTGGAGCAGACAGGGATCTTTTGGCTACACCTTC.

CDR3 nucleotides: TGTGCCAGCAGCTTAGGTTCTAGGGGGCTTCAGCCCCAGCATTTT. Residues: CASSLGSRGLQPQHF. The chain is built from TRBV7-6 and TRBJ1-5; 7 bases line up with TRBD1. The CDR3 has 15 residues. Germline lookup yields CDR1 SGHVS and CDR2 FNYEAQ. Losses at the gene ends were 1 base for V and 6 bases for J; bases not matched to a gene: 6.

The gene calls are TRBV7-2 and TRBJ2-5; TRBD2 is a possible D gene (5 bases). The V end was cut by 2 bases, the J end by 2 bases, with 12 bases between. The CDR3 is 15 amino acids. The germline gives CDR1 SGHTA, CDR2 FQGNSA. The CDR3 nucleotides are TGTGCCAGCAGCTTAAGACCAGGCGGGCAAGAGACCCAGTACTTC. Translated: CASSLRPGGQETQYF.

V gene TRBV7-3 combines with J gene TRBJ1-1; maybe TRBD1 (6 bases). The CDR3 has 14 amino acids. The ends were cut back, 0 bases at V and 6 bases at J, with 11 bases in the middle. The V gene's germline CDR1 is SGHTA and CDR2 FQGTGA. CDR3 in amino acids: CASSLTEDRSEAFF. The CDR3 nucleotides are TGTGCCAGCAGCTTAACGGAGGACAGATCTGAAGCTTTCTTT.

The V and J genes are TRBV10-3 and TRBJ2-3, with D tentatively TRBD1 (6 bases). This CDR3 is built from 14 residues. V lost 7 bases, J lost 2 bases, and 13 bases lay in between. From germline, CDR1 is ENHRY and CDR2 SYGVKD. CDR3 bases: TGTGCCATCACGCGGACAGCTACCACAGATACGCAGTATTTT. Translation: CAITRTATTDTQYF.

The chain combines TRBV27 with TRBJ1-4, with D maybe TRBD1 (6 bases). Germline CDR1 reads MNHEY; CDR2 reads SMNVEV (reference sequence). CDR3 size: 14 residues. V dropped 5 bases and J dropped 8 bases, with 15 bases sitting between them. CDR3 loop: CASSVRGLAEKLFF. CDR3 coding DNA: TGTGCCAGCAGTGTCAGGGGTTTAGCCGAAAAACTGTTTTTT.

This chain links TRBV4-1 with TRBJ2-7; D is unclear. Germline V gene lookup returns CDR1 MGHRA and CDR2 YSYEKL. The CDR3 covers 16 residues. Between the trimmed V and J ends, which lost 0 bases and 3 bases, there was a span of 15 bases. In DNA, the CDR3 is TGCGCCAGCAGCCAAGATTCGAGCCAACCCCTCTACGAGCAGTACTTC. Its translation: CASSQDSSQPLYEQYF.

The chain employs TRBV10-3 and TRBJ1-1; no clear D gene. CDR1 and CDR2 (germline): ENHRY, SYGVKD. The length of the CDR3 is 12 residues. Trimming pared 4 bases from V and 4 bases from J, leaving 7 bases between. The CDR3 DNA reads as TGTGCCATCAGTGTACTTGGCACTGAAGCTTTCTTT. This encodes CAISVLGTEAFF.

V gene TRBV27 combines with J gene TRBJ1-1, with D possibly TRBD1 on 5 matching bases. V shed 6 bases and J shed 4 bases, with 12 bases lying between them. The CDR3 sequence is 13 residues long. Germline V gene lookup returns CDR1 MNHEY and CDR2 SMNVEV (reference sequence). CDR3 in DNA: TGTGCCAGCAGCTCCTCCGGGGGCACTGAAGCTTTCTTT. Encoded protein: CASSSSGGTEAFF.

The count of this clone is one. The V gene is TRBV5-1, the J gene TRBJ2-7; D uncertain. V gave up 1 base and J gave up 2 bases, with 7 bases separating them. The CDR3 contains 13 residues. The V gene's germline CDR1 is SGHRS and CDR2 YFSETQ. CDR3 region: CASSLTVTYEQYF. CDR3 in DNA: TGCGCCAGCAGCTTGACAGTGACCTACGAGCAGTACTTC.